The rows below give T cell receptor beta chains drawn from one sample of a study of CD8 T cells in Susac syndrome. TCRdb ran MiXCR on the immunoSEQ multiplex PCR reads and lists one entry per CDR3 protein. The sample has nearly 110,000 distinct CDR3 sequences; 94% are singletons. What was sequenced was CD8+ T cells from PBMCs. The source is a human donor with Susac syndrome. CDR3s include the opening cysteine and the closing phenylalanine or tryptophan.

v_call	j_call	cdr3_aa
TRBV2	TRBJ2-7	CASIDVSYEQYF
TRBV6-2/TRBV6-3	TRBJ2-7	CASSYSAGSYEQYF
TRBV6-5	TRBJ2-3	CASSYSEASTDTQYF
TRBV9	TRBJ1-5	CASSAGRSNQPQHF
TRBV21-1	TRBJ1-2	CASSKARGVTYYGYTF
TRBV7-9	TRBJ2-1	CASSDPGNEQFF
TRBV12-3/TRBV12-4	TRBJ1-4	CASSQRQGGEKLFF
TRBV19	TRBJ2-1	CASSIWGRVSYNEQFF
TRBV27	TRBJ2-1	CASSAQGTSDEQFF
TRBV7-8	TRBJ1-2	CASSLADGGYGYTF
TRBV9	TRBJ2-6	CASSVGPGQRSGANVLTF
TRBV6-1	TRBJ2-4	CASSRETGASGNIQYF
TRBV7-2	TRBJ2-3	CASSSRRGGADTQYF
TRBV6-5	TRBJ2-1	CASSYGGGDEQFF
TRBV7-8	TRBJ2-5	CASSASRGETQYF
TRBV27	TRBJ1-5	CATNPPNQPQHF
TRBV4-2	TRBJ2-7	CASSQGHTGAYEQYF
TRBV20-1	TRBJ1-6	CSAREGEGSPLHF
TRBV5-5	TRBJ2-7	CASSGDIYEQYF
TRBV14	TRBJ2-7	CASSHPQGDTYEQYF
TRBV7-9	TRBJ2-3	CASSPPRQSSTDTQYF
TRBV20-1	TRBJ2-7	CSARDGNRGYEQYF
TRBV6-4	TRBJ1-2	CASSARDGTNGYTF
TRBV27	TRBJ1-1	CASGTHPQNTEAFF
TRBV5-6	TRBJ1-2	CASSLADGDGYTF
TRBV20-1	TRBJ2-6	CSASPGGAGANVLTF
TRBV29-1	TRBJ2-1	CSVETPSTGYNEQFF
TRBV4-3	TRBJ2-7	CASSQEPSGGLSSYEQYF
TRBV7-9	TRBJ1-4	CASSQDGRGEKLFF
TRBV5-4	TRBJ1-2	CASFQTGVGYTF
TRBV24-1	TRBJ1-2	CATPKAPGANYGYTF
TRBV5-4	TRBJ2-3	CASSLGGGADTQYF
TRBV5-1	TRBJ2-7	CASSLDPLVEQYF
TRBV29-1	TRBJ1-3	CSVRGQERGNTIYF
TRBV20-1	TRBJ2-3	CSAGQRGDTQYF
TRBV6-5	TRBJ2-1	CASSYSRAGGHNEQFF
TRBV4-3	TRBJ1-1	CASSQDRGQGATEAFF
TRBV27	TRBJ1-6	CASSFSTGSSYNSPLHF
TRBV13	TRBJ2-1	CASSLAWVKRDNEQFF
TRBV12-3/TRBV12-4	TRBJ2-5	CASSFGEETQYF
TRBV6-6	TRBJ1-5	CASSYGTGETQPQHF
TRBV7-9	TRBJ2-7	CASSPSLPSYEQYF
TRBV12-3/TRBV12-4	TRBJ1-2	CASTDRAYGYTF
TRBV2	TRBJ1-6	CASSEARGSHF
TRBV6-2/TRBV6-3	TRBJ1-1	CASSYGGTEAFF
TRBV7-2	TRBJ2-5	CASSHRDREGETQYF
TRBV9	TRBJ1-1	CASSVKGSGWSEAFF
TRBV4-3	TRBJ2-6	CASSQDGRGSGANVLTF
TRBV29-1	TRBJ2-7	CSTGTTTHEQYF
TRBV7-8	TRBJ2-6	CASSSPSTGLSGANVLTF
TRBV25-1	TRBJ2-1	CASSVKGGPSNEQFF
TRBV21-1	TRBJ2-7	CASSKRYEQYF
TRBV9	TRBJ2-3	CASSVSGGKTDTQYF
TRBV2	TRBJ1-1	CGTQGATEAFF
TRBV9	TRBJ1-4	CASSVTGTVNEKLFF
TRBV9	TRBJ2-3	CASGLADTQYF
TRBV7-2	TRBJ2-2	CASSSSGTANTGELFF
TRBV13	TRBJ2-5	CASSEDSKETQYF
TRBV14	TRBJ2-3	CASSTTSRRTDTQYF